The clone carrying this T cell receptor beta chain was observed a single time. The data were taken from a study of T cell repertoires in cytomegalovirus infection. TCRdb recomputed calls from the reads with MiXCR, one row per CDR3 protein. The sample has some 600,000 distinct CDR3 sequences, more than 20% seen once. The receptor comes from a human donor in good health (CMV status not recorded). Some clones in this sample may be carry-over from other donors' samples. The sample was CD8+ T cells from PBMCs.

CDR3 nucleotides: TGTGCCAGCAGTACCCCAGAGGCTAACACTGAAGCTTTCTTT. Protein: CASSTPEANTEAFF. The rearrangement joins TRBV6-2 or TRBV6-3 to TRBJ1-1; unclear D gene. The V end lost 5 bases, the J end lost 2 bases, and 12 bases lay between the germline ends. Germline loops: CDR1 MNHEY, CDR2 SVGEGT. This CDR3 is 14 amino acids long.